This TCR beta chain was found in a study of cytomegalovirus exposure and HLA in healthy donors. Points from the study as a whole: Most CMV-associated TCR beta chains were later found to appear HLA-restricted. The study listed approximately 160 cytomegalovirus-associated TCR beta chains. The study assumed roughly uniform donor sequencing depth for presence/absence analyses. V- and J-gene trimming of TCR beta was linked (in a later analysis) to a missense DCLRE1C variant.

Concerning this clone itself: Its antigen is undetermined.

V gave up 4 bases and J gave up 4 bases; unmatched junction bases: 12. Germline CDR1 is SGHTA and CDR2 is FQGTGA. This CDR3 region has 18 residues. A multiplex PCR was run with 60 Vbeta primers and 13 Jbeta primers. Clones were sequenced by immunoSEQ multiplex PCR, and TCRdb holds only the in-frame ones, with some missing. The repertoire holds about 140,000 clones, with over 75% as singletons. V is TRBV7-3 and J is TRBJ2-5, with TRBD2 matching over 13 bases. This TCR came from a male donor in good health and CMV-seronegative. The sample was PBMCs. The CDR3 DNA reads as TGTGCCAGCAGCTCGAAACTAGCGGGAGGGCCGGGGGGAGAGACCCAGTACTTC. Translated, it gives CASSSKLAGGPGGETQYF. The variable domain in full, with the rest retrieved from reference TRBV7-3 and TRBJ2-5, is GAGVSQTPSNKVTEKGKYVELRCDPISGHTALYWYRQSLGQGPEFLIYFQGTGAADDSGLPNDRFFAVRPEGSVSTLKIQRTERGDSAVYLCASSSKLAGGPGGETQYFGPGTRLLVL.